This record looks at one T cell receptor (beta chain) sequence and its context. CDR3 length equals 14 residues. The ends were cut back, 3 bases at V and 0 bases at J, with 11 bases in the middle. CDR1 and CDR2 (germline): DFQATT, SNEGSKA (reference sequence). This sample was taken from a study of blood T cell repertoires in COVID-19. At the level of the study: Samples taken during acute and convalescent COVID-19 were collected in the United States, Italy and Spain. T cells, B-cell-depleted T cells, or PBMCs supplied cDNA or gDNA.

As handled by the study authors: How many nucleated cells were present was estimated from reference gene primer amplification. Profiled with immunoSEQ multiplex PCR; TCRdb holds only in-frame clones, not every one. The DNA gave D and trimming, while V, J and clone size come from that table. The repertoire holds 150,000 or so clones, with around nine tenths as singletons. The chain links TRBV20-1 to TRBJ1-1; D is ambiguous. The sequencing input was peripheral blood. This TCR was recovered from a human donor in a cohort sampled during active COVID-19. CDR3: CSASKIYMNTEAFF. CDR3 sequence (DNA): TGCAGTGCTAGTAAAATATACATGAACACTGAAGCTTTCTTT.